A single T cell receptor (beta chain) is shown here with its context. The sample is drawn from a study of control samples from healthy donors and cancer patients. TCRdb's table, derived via immunoSEQ multiplex PCR, lists solely in-frame clones and lacks some. The sample lists approximately 150,000 clones; around 94% were seen once. The CDR3 runs 16 residues. The germline V gene encodes CDR1 LGHDT and CDR2 YNNKEL (reference sequence). Trimming took 2 bases from V and 1 from J; bases not matched to a gene: 4. This TCR was recovered from a man aged 40-55 years in good health. This chain uses TRBV3-1 (or the pseudogene TRBV3-2) with TRBJ2-5; TRBD2 matches 10 bases. The specimen was blood. The DNA of the CDR3 is TGTGCCAGCAGCCAAAATAGCGGGGGGCCCCAAGAGACCCAGTACTTC. It translates to CASSQNSGGPQETQYF.